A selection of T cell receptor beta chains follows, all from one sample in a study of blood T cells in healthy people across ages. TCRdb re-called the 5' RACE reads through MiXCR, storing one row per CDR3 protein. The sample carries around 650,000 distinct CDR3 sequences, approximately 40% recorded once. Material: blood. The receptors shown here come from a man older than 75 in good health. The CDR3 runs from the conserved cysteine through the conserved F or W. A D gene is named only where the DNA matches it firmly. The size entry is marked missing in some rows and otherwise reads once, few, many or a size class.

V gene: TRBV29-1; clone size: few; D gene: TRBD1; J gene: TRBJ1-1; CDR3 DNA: TGCAGCGTTGACAGGGGGGCGAACACTGAAGCTTTCTTT; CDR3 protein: CSVDRGANTEAFF
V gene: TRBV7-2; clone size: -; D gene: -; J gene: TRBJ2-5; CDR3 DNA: TGTGCCAGCAGCTTACAGGGGTCTCGGGAGACCCAGTACTTC; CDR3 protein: CASSLQGSRETQYF
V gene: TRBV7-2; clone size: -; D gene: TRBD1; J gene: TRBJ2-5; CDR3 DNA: TGTGCCAGCAGCTTAGGTATATCGGGACAGGGAATCCAAGAGACCCAGTACTTC; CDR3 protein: CASSLGISGQGIQETQYF
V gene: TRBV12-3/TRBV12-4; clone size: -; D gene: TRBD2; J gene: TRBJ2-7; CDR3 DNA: TGTGCCAGCACCTTAGGCGGGGGATCCTACGAGCAGTACTTC; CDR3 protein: CASTLGGGSYEQYF
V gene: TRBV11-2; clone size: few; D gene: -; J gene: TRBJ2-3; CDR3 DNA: TGTGCCAGCAGCTTAACGATGGGTCCCCCAGATACGCAGTATTTT; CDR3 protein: CASSLTMGPPDTQYF
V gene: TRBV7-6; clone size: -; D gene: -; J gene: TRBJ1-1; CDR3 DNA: TGTGCCAGCAGCCCCTGGGAACTGACTGAAGCTTTCTTT; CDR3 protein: CASSPWELTEAFF
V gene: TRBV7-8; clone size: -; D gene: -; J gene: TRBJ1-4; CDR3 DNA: TGTGCCAGCAGCCAGGCGGGGGGTCGAGATGAAAAACTGTTTTTT; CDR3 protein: CASSQAGGRDEKLFF
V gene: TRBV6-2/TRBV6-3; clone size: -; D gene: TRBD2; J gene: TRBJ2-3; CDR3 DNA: TGTGCCAGCAGCAGGGGCGGACTAGCCGGGGATACGCAGTATTTT; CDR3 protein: CASSRGGLAGDTQYF
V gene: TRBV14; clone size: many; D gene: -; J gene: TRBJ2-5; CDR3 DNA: TGTGCCAGCAGCCAATTGGAGACCCAGTACTTC; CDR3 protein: CASSQLETQYF
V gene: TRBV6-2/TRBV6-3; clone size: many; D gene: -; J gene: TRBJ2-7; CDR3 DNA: TGTGCCAGCAGTTTTAGCTCCTACGAGCAGTACTTC; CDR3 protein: CASSFSSYEQYF
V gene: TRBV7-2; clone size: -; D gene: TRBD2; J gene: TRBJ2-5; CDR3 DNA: TGTGCCAACAGCTGGGCCCTAGCGGGCCATACCCAGCGGGACGGGCAGTACTTC; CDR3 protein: CANSWALAGHTQRDGQYF
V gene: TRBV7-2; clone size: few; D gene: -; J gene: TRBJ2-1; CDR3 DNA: TGTGCCAGCAGCACAACGTCCGGGAGCTCCTACAATGAGCAGTTCTTC; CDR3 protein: CASSTTSGSSYNEQFF
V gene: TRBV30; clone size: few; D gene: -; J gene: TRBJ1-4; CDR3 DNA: TGTGCCTGGTCCTACGCGCCTAATGAAAAACTGTTTTTT; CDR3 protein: CAWSYAPNEKLFF
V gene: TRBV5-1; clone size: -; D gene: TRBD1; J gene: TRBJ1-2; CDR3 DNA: TGCGCCAGCAGCGTGGTACAGGGGTGCGGCTACACCTTC; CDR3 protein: CASSVVQGCGYTF
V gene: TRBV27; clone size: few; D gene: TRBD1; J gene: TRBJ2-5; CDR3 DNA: TGTGCCAGCAGTTCGGGACAGGTCGGGATTCAAGAGACCCAGTACTTC; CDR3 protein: CASSSGQVGIQETQYF
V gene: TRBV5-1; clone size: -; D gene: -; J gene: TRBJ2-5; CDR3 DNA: TGCGCCAGCAGCCTGGGACAAATTAGGGAGACCCAGTACTTC; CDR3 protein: CASSLGQIRETQYF
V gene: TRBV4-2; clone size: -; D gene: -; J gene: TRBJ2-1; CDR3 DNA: TGTGCCAGCAGCCAATCTCCAAGACAGGAAGAGCAGTTCTTC; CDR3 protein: CASSQSPRQEEQFF
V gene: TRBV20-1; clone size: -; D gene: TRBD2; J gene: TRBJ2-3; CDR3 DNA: TGCAGTGCCCCGACTAGCGGGGACACAGATACGCAGTATTTT; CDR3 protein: CSAPTSGDTDTQYF
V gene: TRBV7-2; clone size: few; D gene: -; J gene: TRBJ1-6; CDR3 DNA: TGTGCCAGCAGCTTACTGCGGGACACGGGTTCACCCCTCCACTTT; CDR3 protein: CASSLLRDTGSPLHF
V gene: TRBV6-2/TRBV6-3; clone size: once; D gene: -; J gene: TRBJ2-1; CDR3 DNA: TGTGCCAGCAGCCTCACGAATATCAATGAGCAGTTCTTC; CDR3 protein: CASSLTNINEQFF
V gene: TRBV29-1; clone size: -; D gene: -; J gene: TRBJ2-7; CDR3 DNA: TGCAGCGTTGGAGGCGGCCAGGGCCACGAGCAGTACTTC; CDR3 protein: CSVGGGQGHEQYF
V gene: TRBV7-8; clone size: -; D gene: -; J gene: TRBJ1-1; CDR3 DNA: TGTGCCAGCAGCTCAGAACGAAGGGATGGCACTGAAGCTTTCTTT; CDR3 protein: CASSSERRDGTEAFF
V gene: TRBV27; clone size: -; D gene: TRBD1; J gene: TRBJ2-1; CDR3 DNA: TGTGCCAGCAGTCTACGGGGACAGGCCGGGAATGAGCAGTTCTTC; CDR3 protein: CASSLRGQAGNEQFF
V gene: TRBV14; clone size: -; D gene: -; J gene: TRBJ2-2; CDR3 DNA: TGTGCCAGCAGCCAATTTCAGGGCGCGAACACCGGGGAGCTGTTTTTT; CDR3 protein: CASSQFQGANTGELFF
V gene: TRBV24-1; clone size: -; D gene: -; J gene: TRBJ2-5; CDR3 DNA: TGTGCCACCAGTGACCCAAGACAGGCAGAGACCCAGTACTTC; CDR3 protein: CATSDPRQAETQYF
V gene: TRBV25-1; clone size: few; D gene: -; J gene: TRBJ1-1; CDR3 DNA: TGTGCCAGCGGGAGAGTGAACACTGAAGCTTTCTTT; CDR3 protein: CASGRVNTEAFF
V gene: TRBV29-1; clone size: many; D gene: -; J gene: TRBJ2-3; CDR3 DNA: TGCAGCGTGGGGGCTTCGGGTGGTACGCAGTATTTT; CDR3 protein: CSVGASGGTQYF
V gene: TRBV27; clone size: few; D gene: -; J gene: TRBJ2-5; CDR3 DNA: TGTGCCAGCAGTTTAAGTCAGGACCCAGAGACCCAGTACTTC; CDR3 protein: CASSLSQDPETQYF
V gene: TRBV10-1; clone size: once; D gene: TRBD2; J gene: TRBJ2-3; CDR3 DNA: TGCGCCAGCAGTCGGACTAGCGGGGGGGCCAGCGATACGCAGTATTTT; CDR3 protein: CASSRTSGGASDTQYF
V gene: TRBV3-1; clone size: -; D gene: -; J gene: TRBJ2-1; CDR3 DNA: TGTGCCAGCAGCCAAGGGGGGGGCTCCCCCAACTACGAGCAGTTCTTC; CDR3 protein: CASSQGGGSPNYEQFF
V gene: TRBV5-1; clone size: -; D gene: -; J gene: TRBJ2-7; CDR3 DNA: TGCGCCAGCAGCACACGGAGGGGTTACAATGAGCAGTACTTC; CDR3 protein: CASSTRRGYNEQYF
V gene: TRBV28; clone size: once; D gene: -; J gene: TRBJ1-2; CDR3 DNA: TGTGCCAGCAGTGAGACATACTATGGCTACACCTTC; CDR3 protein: CASSETYYGYTF
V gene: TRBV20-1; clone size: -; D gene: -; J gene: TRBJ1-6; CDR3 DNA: TGCAGTGCTAGCTCATCCGGGACAACTCATTCACCCCTCCACTTT; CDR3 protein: CSASSSGTTHSPLHF
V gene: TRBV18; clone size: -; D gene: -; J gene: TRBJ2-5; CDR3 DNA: TGTGCCAGCTCACGGGAGCAGGAGACCCAGTACTTC; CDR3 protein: CASSREQETQYF
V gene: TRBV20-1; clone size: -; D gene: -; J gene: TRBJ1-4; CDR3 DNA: TGCAGTGCTAGGTCCGGAGGGAAGAATGAAAAACTGTTTTTT; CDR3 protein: CSARSGGKNEKLFF
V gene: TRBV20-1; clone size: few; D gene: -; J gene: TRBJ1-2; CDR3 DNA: TGCAGTGCGAAGACAGGAGCCTATGGCTACACCTTC; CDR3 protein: CSAKTGAYGYTF
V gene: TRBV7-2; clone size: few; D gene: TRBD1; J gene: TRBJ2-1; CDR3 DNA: TGTGCCAGCAGAACAGGGGTGAATCGCTACAATGAGCAGTTCTTC; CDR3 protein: CASRTGVNRYNEQFF
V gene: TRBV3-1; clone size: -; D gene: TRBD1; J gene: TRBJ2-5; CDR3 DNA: TGTGCCAGCAGCCAAAACCAGGGGGAGTGGGAGACCCAGTACTTC; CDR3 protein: CASSQNQGEWETQYF
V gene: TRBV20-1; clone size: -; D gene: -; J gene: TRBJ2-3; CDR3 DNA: TGCAGTGCTAGGGATTCTAGTGACTTCACAGATACGCAGTATTTT; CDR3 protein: CSARDSSDFTDTQYF
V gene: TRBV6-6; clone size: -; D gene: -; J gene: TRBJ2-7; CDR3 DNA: TGTGCCAGCAGTTACTCGACCATCCCCCGCTACGAGCAGTACTTC; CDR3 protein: CASSYSTIPRYEQYF